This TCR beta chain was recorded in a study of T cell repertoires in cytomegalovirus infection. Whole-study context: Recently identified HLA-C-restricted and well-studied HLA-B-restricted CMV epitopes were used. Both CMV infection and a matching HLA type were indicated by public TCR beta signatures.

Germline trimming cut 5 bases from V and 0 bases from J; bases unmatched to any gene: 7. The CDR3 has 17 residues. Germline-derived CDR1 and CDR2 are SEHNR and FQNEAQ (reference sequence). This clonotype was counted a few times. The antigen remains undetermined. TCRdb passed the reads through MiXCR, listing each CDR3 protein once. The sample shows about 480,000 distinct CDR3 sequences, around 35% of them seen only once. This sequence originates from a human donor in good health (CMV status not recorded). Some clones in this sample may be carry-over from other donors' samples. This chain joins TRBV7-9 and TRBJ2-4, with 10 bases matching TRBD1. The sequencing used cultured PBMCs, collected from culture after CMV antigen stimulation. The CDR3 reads CASSLGTGVLAKNIQYF. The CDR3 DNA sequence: TGTGCCAGCAGCCTCGGGACAGGGGTCCTAGCCAAAAACATTCAGTACTTC.